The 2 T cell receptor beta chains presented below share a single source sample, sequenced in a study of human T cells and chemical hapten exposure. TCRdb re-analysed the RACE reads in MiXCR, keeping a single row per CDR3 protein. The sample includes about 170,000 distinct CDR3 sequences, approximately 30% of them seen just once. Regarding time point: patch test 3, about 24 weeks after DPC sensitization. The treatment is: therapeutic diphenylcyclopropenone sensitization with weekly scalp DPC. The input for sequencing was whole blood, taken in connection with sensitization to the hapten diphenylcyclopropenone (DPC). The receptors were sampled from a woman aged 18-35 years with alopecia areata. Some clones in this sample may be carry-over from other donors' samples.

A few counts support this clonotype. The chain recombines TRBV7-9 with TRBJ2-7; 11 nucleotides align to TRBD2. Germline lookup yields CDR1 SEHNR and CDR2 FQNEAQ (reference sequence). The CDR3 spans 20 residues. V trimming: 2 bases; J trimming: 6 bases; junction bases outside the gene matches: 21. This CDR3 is CASSLPWTSGPPQSPLEQYF. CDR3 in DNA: TGTGCCAGCAGCTTACCTTGGACTAGCGGGCCTCCCCAATCTCCTCTCGAGCAGTACTTC.

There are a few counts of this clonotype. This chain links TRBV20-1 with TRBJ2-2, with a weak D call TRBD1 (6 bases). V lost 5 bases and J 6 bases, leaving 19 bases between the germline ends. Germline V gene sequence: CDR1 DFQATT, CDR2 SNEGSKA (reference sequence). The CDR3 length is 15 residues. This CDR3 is CSAPDRREGSGELFF. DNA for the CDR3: TGCAGTGCTCCCGACAGGAGAGAGGGGTCCGGGGAGCTGTTTTTT.